The 27 T cell receptor beta chains given below trace back to one sample, sequenced in a study of T cells after yellow fever vaccination. TCRdb itself ran the 5' RACE reads through MiXCR, one entry per CDR3 protein. The sample yields about 220,000 distinct CDR3 sequences, around 3.1% seen once. This sample comprised CD4+ T cells sorted from PBMCs, obtained 10 days after the yellow fever booster vaccination. These receptors were obtained from a man aged 18-30 years who received the YFV17D yellow fever vaccine.

This clonotype was found a few times. The J gene is TRBJ2-3, the V gene TRBV7-6; 10 bases match TRBD2. Germline V CDR1 and CDR2: SGHVS, FNYEAQ. The ends lost 0 bases at V and 1 base at J; junction bases unmatched: 10. The length of the CDR3 is 19 residues. The CDR3 region is CASSLASSGGHYRTDTQYF. The CDR3 coding sequence is TGTGCCAGCAGCTTAGCTTCTAGCGGGGGTCATTATCGCACAGATACGCAGTATTTT.

The genes are TRBV19 and TRBJ2-7; 9 bases are a match to TRBD1. Germline trimming cut 6 bases from V and 4 bases from J; bases unmatched to any gene: 4. CDR1 and CDR2 (germline): LNHDA, SQIVND (reference sequence). This CDR3 comprises 13 residues. In DNA, the CDR3 is TGTGCCAGTAGAAACAGGGGGCTGTACGAGCAGTACGTC. Encoded protein: CASRNRGLYEQYV.

The sample holds many counts of this clonotype. The rearrangement joins TRBV20-1 to TRBJ1-1, with TRBD1 matching 9 bases. CDR1 and CDR2 (germline): DFQATT, SNEGSKA (reference sequence). V was pared by 3 bases and J by 5 bases, with 13 bases of the junction left unmatched. The CDR3 sequence is 16 residues long. CDR3 loop: CSARGIQGAEGTEAFF. The DNA for the CDR3 is TGCAGTGCTAGGGGGATACAGGGGGCGGAGGGGACTGAAGCTTTCTTT.

This clonotype was found a few times. The chain couples TRBV5-1 to TRBJ1-1, with 8 bases lining up with TRBD1. Germline V gene sequence: CDR1 SGHRS, CDR2 YFSETQ. The V and J ends lost 4 bases and 1 base, in that order; junction bases with no gene match: 3. The CDR3 length is 14 residues. CDR3 nucleotides: TGCGCCAGCAGCAAGGACAGGGAGAACACTGAAGCTTTCTTT. The encoded protein is CASSKDRENTEAFF.

This clonotype was seen only a few times. V usage is TRBV10-3 and J usage is TRBJ2-3; TRBD2 matches 9 bases. The J segment lost 3 bases and the V segment lost 4 bases, leaving 8 bases of the junction unmatched. From germline, CDR1 is ENHRY and CDR2 SYGVKD. This CDR3 comprises 16 residues. The CDR3: CAISGGGAGGTDTQYF. The CDR3 DNA is TGTGCCATCAGTGGCGGGGGGGCCGGGGGGACAGATACGCAGTATTTT.

The genes are TRBV20-1 and TRBJ1-5; no firm D call. Germline V gene sequence: CDR1 DFQATT, CDR2 SNEGSKA (reference sequence). The CDR3 runs 13 residues. Trimming removed 3 bases at V and 0 bases at J, with 6 bases between. The DNA of the CDR3 is TGCAGTGCTAGGATAGGTAGCAATCAGCCCCAGCATTTT. It codes for CSARIGSNQPQHF.

V gene TRBV19 combines with J gene TRBJ2-6; TRBD1 matches 12 bases. V dropped 4 bases and J dropped 1; count of bases not matched to a gene: 2. CDR1 is LNHDA and CDR2 is SQIVND in the germline V gene (reference sequence). CDR3 length: 17 amino acids. CDR3 amino acids: CASSTGQGASGANVLTF. Here the CDR3 DNA reads TGTGCCAGTAGTACGGGACAGGGGGCGTCTGGGGCCAACGTCCTGACTTTC.

V gene TRBV6-5 combines with J gene TRBJ2-1; 14 bases map to TRBD2. J lost 6 bases, V lost 6 bases, and 13 bases had no gene match. The CDR3 spans 18 residues. Germline CDR1 and CDR2: MNHEY and SVGAGI. The CDR3 reads CASSKTSGGADGSNEQFF. As DNA, the CDR3 is TGTGCCAGCAGCAAGACTAGCGGGGGGGCAGATGGCTCCAATGAGCAGTTCTTC.

This clonotype came up a few times. V usage is TRBV6-2 or TRBV6-3 and J usage is TRBJ2-7, with 8 bases aligning to TRBD2. J was trimmed by 2 bases and V by 10 bases; bases with no gene match: 7. The CDR3 spans 13 residues. The V gene's germline CDR1 is MNHEY and CDR2 SVGEGT. CDR3: CATERGRAYEQYF. The CDR3 nucleotides are TGTGCCACCGAGCGGGGGAGGGCCTACGAGCAGTACTTC.

This clonotype was recorded at least ten times. The gene calls are TRBV7-2 and TRBJ2-7; D is perhaps TRBD1 (6 bases). Trimming cost V 0 bases and J 4 bases, with 10 bases left between them. This CDR3 region has 14 residues. Germline V gene data show CDR1 as SGHTA and CDR2 as FQGNSA. The CDR3 bases are TGTGCCAGCAGCTTAGCGCTGGGGGCGTACGAGCAGTACTTC. Its translation is CASSLALGAYEQYF.

This chain's CDR3 is CASSLAILGSPGNEQFF. CDR3 sequence (DNA): TGTGCCAGCAGCTTAGCCATCTTAGGGTCCCCGGGGAATGAGCAGTTCTTC. The rearrangement links TRBV7-9 to TRBJ2-1; possible D gene TRBD2, 5 bases. Germline values: CDR1 SEHNR, CDR2 FQNEAQ (reference sequence). V lost 0 bases and J lost 7, with 19 bases in between. The length of the CDR3 is 17 residues.

There are a few counts of this clonotype. The V call is TRBV12-3 or TRBV12-4, the J call TRBJ1-2; D remains unclear. This CDR3 has 13 amino acids. Trimming took 2 bases from V and 5 from J, leaving 9 bases between them. For the CDR3, the DNA is TGTGCCAGCAGTTTAAGGCGGAAATATGGCTACACCTTC. It is translated as CASSLRRKYGYTF.

This clonotype has more than one count but fewer than ten. This chain links TRBV6-6 with TRBJ1-3, with D maybe TRBD1 (5 bases). The germline CDR1 and CDR2 sequences are MNHNY and SVGAGI (reference sequence). The CDR3 loop spans 16 amino acids. The V gene lost 2 bases and the J gene lost 3 bases, with 14 bases spanning the gap. CDR3 sequence: CASSYGRGLVGNTIYF. The DNA for the CDR3 is TGTGCCAGCAGTTACGGGCGGGGCTTAGTTGGAAACACCATATATTTT.

This clonotype was counted at least ten times. This chain connects TRBV7-9 to TRBJ1-6, with unresolved D. CDR1 and CDR2 (germline): SEHNR, FQNEAQ (reference sequence). This CDR3 is 14 amino acids long. The ends were cut back, 1 base at V and 14 bases at J, with 15 bases in the middle. CDR3: CASSLGPRRETLHF. In DNA, the CDR3 is TGTGCCAGCAGCTTAGGCCCCCGAAGGGAAACCCTCCACTTT.

This clonotype came up many times. The V call is TRBV6-6, the J call TRBJ2-7; no clear D gene. Trimming cost V 2 bases and J 0 bases, with 8 bases left between them. CDR3 size: 14 residues. CDR1 and CDR2 (germline): MNHNY, SVGAGI (reference sequence). The DNA of the CDR3 is TGTGCCAGCAGTTACCGGGTAGCCTCCTACGAGCAGTACTTC. Its protein product is CASSYRVASYEQYF.

The genes are TRBV12-3 or TRBV12-4 and TRBJ2-5; 7 nucleotides align to TRBD2. The CDR3 totals 12 residues. Losses at the gene ends were 4 bases for V and 11 bases for J; bases not matched to a gene: 7. The CDR3 loop reads CASSSNSGNQYF. CDR3 sequence (DNA): TGTGCCAGCAGTTCCAACAGCGGGAATCAGTACTTC.

There are many counts of this clonotype. The rearrangement joins TRBV27 to TRBJ2-2; 7 nucleotides agree with TRBD1. This CDR3 spans 15 amino acids. The germline CDR1 and CDR2 sequences are MNHEY and SMNVEV (reference sequence). With 5 bases clipped from V and 6 bases from J, the junction kept 9 bases outside the gene matches. CDR3 loop: CASSQLTGSSGELFF. The CDR3, as DNA: TGTGCCAGCAGTCAACTGACAGGGTCATCCGGGGAGCTGTTTTTT.

This clonotype has more than one count but fewer than ten. This rearrangement joins TRBV6-1 to TRBJ2-3; 8 bases are shared with TRBD2. The V gene's germline CDR1 is MNHNS and CDR2 SASEGT. V lost 3 bases, J lost 4 bases, and 9 bases stayed unmatched. This CDR3 is 16 amino acids long. The CDR3 loop reads CASSDPGGPFPDTQYF. As DNA, the CDR3 is TGTGCCAGCAGTGATCCGGGGGGGCCTTTTCCAGATACGCAGTATTTT.

This clonotype was counted ten times or more. This chain uses TRBV5-1 with TRBJ1-1; TRBD1 matches at 8 bases. CDR1 is SGHRS, CDR2 YFSETQ, per germline. The CDR3 totals 14 residues. Losses at the gene ends were 4 bases for V and 4 bases for J; bases not matched to a gene: 6. CDR3 sequence (DNA): TGCGCCAGCAGCCCAGGACAGGGAGGCACTGAAGCTTTCTTT. This gives the protein CASSPGQGGTEAFF.

This clonotype has at least ten counts. The chain couples TRBV5-1 to TRBJ2-1, with D perhaps given as TRBD1 or TRBD2 (5 bases each). The CDR3 spans 14 residues. The germline V and J ends were trimmed by 6 bases and 7 bases, with 17 bases remaining between them. Germline CDR1 is SGHRS and CDR2 is YFSETQ. This CDR3 reads CASTEGSGGNEQFF. CDR3 DNA: TGCGCCAGCACCGAGGGGAGTGGGGGTAATGAGCAGTTCTTC.

This clonotype was seen at least ten times. The chain uses TRBV14 and TRBJ2-5, with 12 bases that match TRBD2. This CDR3 contains 16 residues. CDR1 and CDR2 (germline): SGHDN, FVKESK. The V and J ends lost 4 bases and 5 bases, in that order; junction bases with no gene match: 8. CDR3 amino acids: CASSRKLAGGVETQYF. DNA for the CDR3: TGTGCCAGCAGCCGCAAACTAGCGGGGGGCGTTGAGACCCAGTACTTC.

This clonotype was picked up a small number of times. The chain carries TRBV6-6 and TRBJ2-3; a weak D match, TRBD1 (5 bases). The CDR3 contains 16 residues. Trimming took 0 bases from V and 3 from J, leaving 13 bases between them. In germline, CDR1 is MNHNY, CDR2 SVGAGI (reference sequence). Written as DNA, the CDR3 is TGTGCCAGCAGTTACTCGGCGTTCTCAGGGACAGATACGCAGTATTTT. This sequence encodes CASSYSAFSGTDTQYF.

The gene calls are TRBV24-1 and TRBJ2-3; 15 positions match TRBD2. The ends lost 4 bases at V and 2 bases at J; junction bases unmatched: 12. The CDR3 is 20 residues long. CDR1 is KGHDR, CDR2 SFDVKD, per germline. The CDR3 DNA reads TGTGCCACCAGTGACCCTACCTCCGGGACTAGCGGGGGGCCCACAGATACGCAGTATTTT. Translation: CATSDPTSGTSGGPTDTQYF.

This clonotype was detected many times. This chain uses TRBV7-2 with TRBJ1-5, with TRBD1 as a possible D gene (6 bases). Germline V gene lookup returns CDR1 SGHTA and CDR2 FQGNSA. CDR3 length: 15 residues. Trimming removed 3 bases at V and 3 bases at J, with 12 bases between. DNA for the CDR3: TGTGCCAGCAGCTTTAATCAGGGGACCAATCAGCCCCAGCATTTT. It specifies CASSFNQGTNQPQHF.

The table lists this clonotype with a few counts. The chain recombines TRBV28 with TRBJ1-5; D gene uncertain. The V end lost 7 bases, the J end lost 2 bases, and 9 bases lay between the germline ends. In germline, CDR1 is MDHEN, CDR2 SYDVKM. The CDR3 runs 13 residues. The CDR3 here is CASIQDGNQPQHF. The CDR3 nucleotides are TGTGCCAGCATCCAGGACGGCAATCAGCCCCAGCATTTT.

This chain uses TRBV6-2 or TRBV6-3 with TRBJ2-5; 7 nucleotides agree with TRBD2. There are 12 residues in the CDR3. From germline, CDR1 is MNHEY and CDR2 SVGEGT. Germline trimming cut 5 bases from V and 5 bases from J; bases unmatched to any gene: 2. This chain's CDR3 is CASSGLGETQYF. The CDR3 bases are TGTGCCAGCAGTGGACTAGGGGAGACCCAGTACTTC.

This clonotype appeared many times. The genes are TRBV29-1 and TRBJ1-6; D is undetermined. The CDR3 spans 13 residues. Germline assignment: CDR1 SQVTM and CDR2 ANQGSEA. V lost 0 bases to trimming and J lost 10 bases, with 10 bases between them. In nucleotides, the CDR3 is TGCAGCGTTGAAGAGGAGCCTGGGTCACCCCTCCACTTT. It specifies CSVEEEPGSPLHF.